This T cell receptor (beta chain) was captured by sequencing in a study of metastatic and nonmetastatic thyroid tumors. Study context: For malignant and benign thyroid patients, tumor or nodule tissue and blood were the sources whose repertoires were compared.

Findings of the study overall: It was reportedly found that TCR beta diversity was significantly higher in malignant thyroid tumors than in benign nodules, a difference seen in both blood and tumor samples.

Treatment of any kind had been given to no patient before thyroid surgery. This clone has a count of ten or more. Its antigen is still unknown. Other DNA sequences within the sample encode an identical CDR3. From germline, CDR1 is SGHTA and CDR2 FQGNSA. Trimming cost V 5 bases and J 9 bases, with 13 bases left between them. The CDR3 runs 12 residues. In the source study's methods: Built for papillary thyroid cancer, a distant-metastasis classifier drew on CDR3 differences across clinicopathological groups. With MiXCR, TCRdb called clones anew from the PCR reads. The V and J calls, along with clone size, are taken from TCRdb and not from the paper's own processing. Among approximately 30,000 clones listed, roughly 4% were seen once.

Sequenced input: blood. The chain employs TRBV7-2 and TRBJ1-1, with D perhaps matching TRBD1 (6 bases). The TCR comes from a male donor with papillary thyroid cancer or a benign thyroid nodule (not recorded which). Some clones in this sample may be carry-over from other donors' samples. The CDR3 protein is CASSQDSLKAFF. The CDR3 region has the DNA TGTGCCAGCAGCCAGGACAGTCTGAAAGCTTTCTTT. Variable domain in full (rest from reference TRBV7-2 and TRBJ1-1): GAGVSQSPSNKVTEKGKDVELRCDPISGHTALYWYRQSLGQGLEFLIYFQGNSAPDKSGLPSDRFSAERTGGSVSTLTIQRTQQEDSAVYLCASSQDSLKAFFGQGTRLTVV.